Shown below are 5 T cell receptor beta chains from a single sample sequenced in a study of identical twins. In TCRdb, the 5' RACE reads were re-called with MiXCR into one record per CDR3 protein. The table lists about 720,000 distinct CDR3 sequences, about 20% of them singletons. Another study also made use of these data, one on T cells expressing NK-cell markers.

Sequenced input: PBMCs. Every receptor here comes from a woman under 30 in good health.

In its sample, this clonotype was seen a few times. The genes are TRBV6-5 and TRBJ1-1; D possibly corresponds to TRBD1 (6 bases). Germline-derived CDR1 and CDR2 are MNHEY and SVGAGI. The CDR3 is made up of 14 amino acids. With 5 bases removed from V and 3 bases from J, the gap between germline ends came to 13 bases. This chain's CDR3 is CASSNFPGDTEAFF. The CDR3, as DNA: TGTGCCAGCAGTAACTTCCCAGGGGACACTGAAGCTTTCTTT.

V and J are TRBV20-1 and TRBJ1-1; D is unresolved. V shed 0 bases and J shed 0 bases, with 11 bases lying between them. The germline CDR1 and CDR2 sequences are DFQATT and SNEGSKA (reference sequence). The CDR3 is made up of 15 amino acids. DNA of the CDR3: TGCAGTGCTAGAGAACCCGGCCTCATGAACACTGAAGCTTTCTTT. This codes for CSAREPGLMNTEAFF.

J is TRBJ1-1 and V is TRBV29-1; D not certain. The V gene lost 3 bases and the J gene lost 0 bases, with 8 bases spanning the gap. The CDR3 totals 13 residues. Germline CDR1 SQVTM, CDR2 ANQGSEA. The CDR3 nucleotides are TGCAGCGTTGAGTCGGGTATGAACACTGAAGCTTTCTTT. Its protein is CSVESGMNTEAFF.

The gene calls are TRBV7-9 and TRBJ2-3; the match to TRBD2 covers 9 bases. This CDR3 region has 15 residues. V trimming: 4 bases; J trimming: 2 bases; junction bases outside the gene matches: 4. CDR1 is SEHNR and CDR2 is FQNEAQ in the germline V gene (reference sequence). Written as DNA, the CDR3 is TGTGCCAGCAGCTGGGGACTAGCAGACACAGATACGCAGTATTTT. This translates into CASSWGLADTDTQYF.

This clonotype appeared many times. This rearrangement joins TRBV3-1 to TRBJ2-7, with no clear D. Trimming took off 1 base at V and 3 bases at J, with 4 bases between the two ends. The CDR3 is made up of 12 amino acids. CDR1 LGHDT and CDR2 YNNKEL come from the germline V gene (reference sequence). The CDR3 bases are TGTGCCAGCAGCCAAGTCGGCTACGAGCAGTACTTC. It is translated as CASSQVGYEQYF.